The entry below gives a single T cell receptor (beta chain) sequence along with its context. These data belong to a study of blood T cell repertoires in COVID-19. Study details: Samples of COVID-19 (acute and convalescent) were obtained from the United States, Italy and Spain. Nucleic acid was either cDNA or gDNA, and it came from T cells, B-cell-depleted T cells, or PBMCs.

V lost 0 bases to trimming and J lost 5 bases; unmatched junction nucleotides: 5. CDR1 and CDR2 (germline): SGHRS, YFSETQ. The CDR3 runs 14 residues. Authors' analysis steps: For nucleated cells, counts were estimated from reference gene primer amplification. The table came from immunoSEQ multiplex PCR; TCRdb's copy has only in-frame clones and leaves some out. The V and J calls and the clone size are those of that table, but D and trimming were determined from the DNA. Here the sample spans roughly 250,000 clones, approximately 84% being singletons. The receptor was isolated from a man aged 35 to 55 with acute or convalescent COVID-19. The rearrangement links TRBV5-1 to TRBJ2-7; 7 bases line up with TRBD1. The specimen sequenced was peripheral blood. CDR3 sequence (DNA): TGCGCCAGCAGCTTGGCCGAGGGGGCCCACGAGCAGTACTTC. Translation: CASSLAEGAHEQYF.